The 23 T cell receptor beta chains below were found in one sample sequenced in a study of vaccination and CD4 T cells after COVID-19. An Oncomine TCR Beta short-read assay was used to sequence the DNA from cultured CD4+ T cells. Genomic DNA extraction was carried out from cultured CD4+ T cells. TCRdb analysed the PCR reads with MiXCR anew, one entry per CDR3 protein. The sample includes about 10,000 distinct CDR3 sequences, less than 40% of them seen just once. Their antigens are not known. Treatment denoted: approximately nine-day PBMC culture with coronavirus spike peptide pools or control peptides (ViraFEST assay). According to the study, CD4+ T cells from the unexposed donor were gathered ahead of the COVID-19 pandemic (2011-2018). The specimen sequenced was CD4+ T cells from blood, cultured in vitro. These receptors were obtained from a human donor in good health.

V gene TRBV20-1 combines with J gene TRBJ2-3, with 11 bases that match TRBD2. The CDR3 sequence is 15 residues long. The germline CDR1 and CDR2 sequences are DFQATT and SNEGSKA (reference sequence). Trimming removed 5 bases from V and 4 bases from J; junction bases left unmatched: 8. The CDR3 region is CSAQSGTSGADTQYF. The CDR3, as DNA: TGCAGTGCTCAAAGCGGGACTAGCGGAGCAGATACGCAGTATTTT.

In DNA form, the CDR3 reads TGTGCCAGCAGCCCCGGGACAGGGGACACCGGGGAGCTGTTTTTT. Residues: CASSPGTGDTGELFF. The chain uses TRBV25-1 and TRBJ2-2; TRBD1 aligns across 10 bases. CDR3 length: 15 amino acids. Germline CDR1 MGHDK, CDR2 SYGVNS. V shed 6 bases, J shed 3 bases, and the junction held 4 bases outside the gene matches.

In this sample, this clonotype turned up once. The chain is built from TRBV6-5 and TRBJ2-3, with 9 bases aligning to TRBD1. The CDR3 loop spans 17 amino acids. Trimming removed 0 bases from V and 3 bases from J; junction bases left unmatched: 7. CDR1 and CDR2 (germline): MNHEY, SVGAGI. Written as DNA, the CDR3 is TGTGCCAGCAGTTACTCGGGGACAGGGCGGGGTACAGATACGCAGTATTTT. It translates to CASSYSGTGRGTDTQYF.

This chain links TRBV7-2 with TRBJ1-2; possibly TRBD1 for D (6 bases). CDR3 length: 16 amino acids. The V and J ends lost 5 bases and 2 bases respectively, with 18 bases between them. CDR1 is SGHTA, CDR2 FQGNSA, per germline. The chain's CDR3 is CASSPNAGEGNYGYTF. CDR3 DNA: TGTGCCAGCAGCCCGAACGCAGGGGAGGGGAACTATGGCTACACCTTC.

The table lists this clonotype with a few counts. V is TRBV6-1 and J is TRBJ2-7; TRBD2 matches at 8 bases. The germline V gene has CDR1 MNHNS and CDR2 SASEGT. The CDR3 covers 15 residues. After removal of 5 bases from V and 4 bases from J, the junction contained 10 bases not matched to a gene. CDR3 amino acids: CASSTRGGTLYEQYF. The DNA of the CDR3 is TGTGCCAGCAGTACACGGGGGGGGACACTTTACGAGCAGTACTTC.

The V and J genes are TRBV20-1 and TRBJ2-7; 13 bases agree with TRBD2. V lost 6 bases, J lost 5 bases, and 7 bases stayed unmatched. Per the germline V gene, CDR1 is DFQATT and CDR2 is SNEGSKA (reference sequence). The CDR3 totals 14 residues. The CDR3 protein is CSAPTSGRFHEQYF. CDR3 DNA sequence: TGCAGTGCCCCGACTAGCGGGAGGTTCCACGAGCAGTACTTC.

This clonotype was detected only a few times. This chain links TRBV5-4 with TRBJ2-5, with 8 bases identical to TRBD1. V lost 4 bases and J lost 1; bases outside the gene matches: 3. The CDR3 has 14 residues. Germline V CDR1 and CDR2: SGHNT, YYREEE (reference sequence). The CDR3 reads CASSPGTGQETQYF. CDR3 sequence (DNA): TGTGCCAGCAGCCCCGGGACAGGCCAAGAGACCCAGTACTTC.

The DNA for the CDR3 is TGTGCCAGCAGCGAGGTTCCGGGACTAGCGTGGAATGAGCAGTTCTTC. The encoded protein is CASSEVPGLAWNEQFF. The rearrangement joins TRBV9 to TRBJ2-1, with 10 bases that match TRBD2. CDR3 length equals 16 residues. The germline gives CDR1 SGDLS, CDR2 YYNGEE. V lost 3 bases, J lost 7 bases, and 10 bases stayed unmatched.

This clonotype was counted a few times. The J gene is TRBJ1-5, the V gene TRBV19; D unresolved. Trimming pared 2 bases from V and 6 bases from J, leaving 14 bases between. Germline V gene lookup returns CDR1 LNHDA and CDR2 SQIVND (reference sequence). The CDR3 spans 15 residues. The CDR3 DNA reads TGTGCCAGTAGTATATCCGGGCTCCCGGGTCAGCCCCAGCATTTT. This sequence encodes CASSISGLPGQPQHF.

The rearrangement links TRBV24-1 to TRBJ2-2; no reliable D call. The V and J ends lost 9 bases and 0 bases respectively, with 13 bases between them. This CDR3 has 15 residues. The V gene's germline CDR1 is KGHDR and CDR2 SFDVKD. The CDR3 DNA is TGTGCCACCGGGTCCACAGCTCCGAACACCGGGGAGCTGTTTTTT. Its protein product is CATGSTAPNTGELFF.

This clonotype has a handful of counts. The CDR3 sequence is CASSLNQGAFGGYTF. The CDR3 DNA reads TGTGCCAGCAGTCTAAATCAGGGGGCTTTTGGTGGCTACACCTTC. This chain uses TRBV27 with TRBJ1-2, with 8 bases lining up with TRBD1. The germline V gene has CDR1 MNHEY and CDR2 SMNVEV (reference sequence). This CDR3 is 15 amino acids long. V was pared by 5 bases and J by 7 bases, with 12 bases of the junction left unmatched.

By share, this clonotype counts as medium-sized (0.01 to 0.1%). CDR3 protein: CAISDGTKYEQYF. In nucleotides, the CDR3 is TGTGCCATCAGCGATGGGACCAAATACGAGCAGTACTTC. The chain employs TRBV10-3 and TRBJ2-7; D might be TRBD1 or TRBD2, each matching 5 bases. Deletions cut 6 bases from V and 4 bases from J, with 13 bases between. The CDR3 extends over 13 amino acids. CDR1 is ENHRY and CDR2 is SYGVKD in the germline V gene.

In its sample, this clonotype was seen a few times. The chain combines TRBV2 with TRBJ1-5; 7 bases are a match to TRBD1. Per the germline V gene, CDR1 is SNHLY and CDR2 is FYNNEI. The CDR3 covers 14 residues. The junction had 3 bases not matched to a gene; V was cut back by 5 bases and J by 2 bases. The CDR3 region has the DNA TGTGCCAGCAGTACCGACAGGGGCAATCAGCCCCAGCATTTT. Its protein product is CASSTDRGNQPQHF. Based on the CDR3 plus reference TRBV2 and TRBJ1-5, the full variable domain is EPEVTQTPSHQVTQMGQEVILRCVPISNHLYFYWYRQILGQKVEFLVSFYNNEISEKSEIFDDQFSVERPDGSNFTLKIRSTKLEDSAMYFCASSTDRGNQPQHFGDGTRLSIL.

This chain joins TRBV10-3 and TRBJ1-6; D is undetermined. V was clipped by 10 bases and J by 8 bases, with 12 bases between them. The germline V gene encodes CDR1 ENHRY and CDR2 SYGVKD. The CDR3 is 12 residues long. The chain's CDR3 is CATQIMDSPLHF. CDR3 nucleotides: TGTGCCACCCAGATAATGGATTCACCCCTCCACTTT.

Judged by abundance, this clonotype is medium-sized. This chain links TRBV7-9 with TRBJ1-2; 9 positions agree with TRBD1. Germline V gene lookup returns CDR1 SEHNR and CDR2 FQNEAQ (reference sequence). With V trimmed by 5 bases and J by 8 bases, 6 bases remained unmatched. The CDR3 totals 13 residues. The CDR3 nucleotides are TGTGCCAGCAGCACCGCGACAGGGGGAGGCTACACCTTC. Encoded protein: CASSTATGGGYTF.

As DNA, the CDR3 is TGTGCCAGCAGCTTAGCGGGACAGGCGCTCGAGCAGTACTTC. It is translated as CASSLAGQALEQYF. The rearrangement links TRBV7-9 to TRBJ2-7; 8 bases agree with TRBD1. Unmatched junction bases numbered 4, after V lost 0 bases and J lost 6 bases. The CDR3 loop spans 14 amino acids. Per germline, CDR1 SEHNR and CDR2 FQNEAQ (reference sequence). Drawing the rest from reference TRBV7-9 and TRBJ2-7, the complete variable domain is DTGVSQNPRHKITKRGQNVTFRCDPISEHNRLYWYRQTLGQGPEFLTYFQNEAQLEKSRLLSDRFSAERPKGSFSTLEIQRTEQGDSAMYLCASSLAGQALEQYFGPGTRLTVT.

In DNA form, the CDR3 reads TGTGCCAGTAGCGGAGGGTCGCCTGTGGGTGGCTACACCTTC. Translating gives CASSGGSPVGGYTF. This chain joins TRBV19 and TRBJ1-2; D remains unclear. CDR1 and CDR2 (germline): LNHDA, SQIVND (reference sequence). Trimming removed 6 bases from V and 7 bases from J, with 18 bases in between. This CDR3 is built from 14 residues.

The CDR3 sequence is CASSPRGGIETQYF. CDR3 DNA: TGTGCCAGCAGCCCGAGGGGGGGGATAGAGACCCAGTACTTC. This chain links TRBV7-2 with TRBJ2-5; D is possibly TRBD2 (7 bases). This CDR3 has 14 residues. Germline CDR1 is SGHTA and CDR2 is FQGNSA. The ends were cut back, 5 bases at V and 4 bases at J, with 14 bases in the middle.

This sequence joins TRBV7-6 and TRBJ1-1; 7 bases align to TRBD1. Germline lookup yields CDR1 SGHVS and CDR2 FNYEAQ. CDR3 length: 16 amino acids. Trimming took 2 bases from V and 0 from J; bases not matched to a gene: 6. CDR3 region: CASSLIQGRMNTEAFF. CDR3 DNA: TGTGCCAGCAGCTTAATACAGGGGCGGATGAACACTGAAGCTTTCTTT.

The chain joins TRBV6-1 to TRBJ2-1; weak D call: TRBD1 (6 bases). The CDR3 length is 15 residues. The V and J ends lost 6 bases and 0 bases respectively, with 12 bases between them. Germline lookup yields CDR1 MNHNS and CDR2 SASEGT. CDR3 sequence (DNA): TGTGCCAGCAGAATGGACAGCGGCTCCTACAATGAGCAGTTCTTC. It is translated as CASRMDSGSYNEQFF.

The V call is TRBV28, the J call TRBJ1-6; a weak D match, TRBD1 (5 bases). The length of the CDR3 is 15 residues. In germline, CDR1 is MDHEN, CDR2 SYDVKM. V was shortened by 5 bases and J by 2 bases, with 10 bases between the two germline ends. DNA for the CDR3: TGTGCCAGCAGTCACGGGACGGCCTATAATTCACCCCTCCACTTT. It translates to CASSHGTAYNSPLHF.

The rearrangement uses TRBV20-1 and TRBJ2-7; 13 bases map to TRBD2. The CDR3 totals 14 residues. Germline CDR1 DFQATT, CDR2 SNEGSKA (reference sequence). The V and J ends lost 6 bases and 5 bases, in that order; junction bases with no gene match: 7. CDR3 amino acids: CSANGLAGANEQYF. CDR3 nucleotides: TGCAGTGCCAATGGACTAGCGGGAGCGAACGAGCAGTACTTC.

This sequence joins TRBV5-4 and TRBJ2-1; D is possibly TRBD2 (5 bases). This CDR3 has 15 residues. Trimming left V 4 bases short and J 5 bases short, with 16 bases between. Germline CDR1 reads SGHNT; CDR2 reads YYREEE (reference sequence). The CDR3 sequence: CASSPSPSSDNEQFF. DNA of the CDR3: TGTGCCAGCAGCCCGTCCCCTAGCAGCGACAATGAGCAGTTCTTC.